This T cell receptor beta chain was obtained from a study of blood T cell repertoires in COVID-19. Study-wide context: Sites across the United States, Italy and Spain contributed samples from acute and convalescent COVID-19. Nucleic acid was either cDNA or gDNA, and it came from T cells, B-cell-depleted T cells, or PBMCs.

The V end was cut by 4 bases, the J end by 0 bases, with 16 bases between. CDR3 length: 18 residues. Looked up from germline, CDR1 is MGHRA and CDR2 is YSYEKL. In the authors' workflow: Estimation of nucleated cell counts relied on the amplification of reference gene primers. Produced via immunoSEQ multiplex PCR; TCRdb's table is partial and in-frame only. Clone size and the V and J calls come from that table; the DNA yielded D and trimming. This sample has some 260,000 clones, with around 90% found just once. This receptor was obtained from a human donor in a cohort sampled during active COVID-19. The chain employs TRBV4-1 and TRBJ2-6; perhaps TRBD1 as D (6 bases). The specimen sequenced was peripheral blood. CDR3 in amino acids: CASSPLRGNVSGANVLTF. The CDR3 region has the DNA TGCGCCAGCAGCCCCTTGAGGGGGAACGTCTCTGGGGCCAACGTCCTGACTTTC.